These T cell receptor beta chains were read from a single sample in a study of blood T cell repertoires in COVID-19. Libraries were prepared by immunoSEQ multiplex PCR; TCRdb keeps only in-frame clonotypes and omits some of them. Of some 300,000 clones in the sample, just under 90% were seen once. Sequenced sample: peripheral blood. Receptor source: a woman aged 45-60 years with COVID-19, enrolled during active disease. Both conserved end residues are part of each CDR3. Fields, in order: CDR3 protein, CDR3 DNA, V gene, D gene, J gene, clone size. D genes are given only for firm matches. Some rows have no size entry. The others give once, few or many, or a class for an expanded clone.

CASRGSGTDTQYF | TGTGCCAGCAGGGGTAGCGGCACAGATACGCAGTATTTT | TRBV11-2 | NA | TRBJ2-3 | NA
CASSFFSGVNTGELFF | TGTGCCAGCAGCTTTTTCTCAGGGGTTAATACCGGGGAGCTGTTTTTT | TRBV5-4 | NA | TRBJ2-2 | NA
CASSQSTVREAFF | TGTGCCAGCAGCCAATCCACAGTGCGTGAAGCTTTCTTT | TRBV16 | NA | TRBJ1-1 | NA
CASSLEGAQPQHF | TGTGCCAGCAGCTTGGAGGGGGCTCAGCCCCAGCATTTT | TRBV5-4 | TRBD1 | TRBJ1-5 | NA
CASSLAGNQETQYF | TGCGCCAGCAGCTTGGCAGGAAACCAAGAGACCCAGTACTTC | TRBV5-1 | NA | TRBJ2-5 | NA
CASSYNGQAGYGYTF | TGTGCCAGTAGTTATAACGGACAGGCGGGTTATGGCTACACCTTC | TRBV19 | TRBD1 | TRBJ1-2 | NA
CAWSRRTDTQYF | TGTGCCTGGAGTCGTCGCACAGATACGCAGTATTTT | TRBV30 | NA | TRBJ2-3 | NA
CAISERQGIYNEQFF | TGTGCCATCAGTGAGAGGCAGGGGATTTACAATGAGCAGTTCTTC | TRBV10-3 | NA | TRBJ2-1 | NA
CASSPQLGEQYF | TGCGCCAGCAGCCCTCAGCTAGGAGAGCAGTACTTC | TRBV5-1 | NA | TRBJ2-7 | once
CASTPSSTVYGYTF | TGTGCCAGTACCCCGTCTTCCACGGTTTATGGCTACACCTTC | TRBV19 | NA | TRBJ1-2 | NA
CASSIGKQGFSYGYTF | TGTGCCAGTAGTATTGGGAAACAGGGGTTTTCCTATGGCTACACCTTC | TRBV19 | TRBD1 | TRBJ1-2 | NA
CASSEGPAGVTDTQYF | TGTGCCAGCAGTGAAGGCCCAGCGGGGGTGACAGATACGCAGTATTTT | TRBV2 | TRBD2 | TRBJ2-3 | NA
CASSDRTGNNSPLHF | TGTGCCAGTAGTGACCGGACAGGGAATAATTCACCCCTCCACTTT | TRBV19 | TRBD1 | TRBJ1-6 | once
CASSQQGRTGELFF | TGTGCCAGCAGTCAACAGGGGAGGACCGGGGAGCTGTTTTTT | TRBV6-2/TRBV6-3 | NA | TRBJ2-2 | NA
CASSLGSRLVTGPETQYF | TGTGCCAGCAGCTTGGGATCGAGATTAGTTACGGGTCCAGAGACCCAGTACTTC | TRBV5-5 | NA | TRBJ2-5 | NA
CASSFSGNKPQHF | TGTGCCAGCAGTTTCTCGGGGAACAAGCCCCAGCATTTT | TRBV27 | NA | TRBJ1-5 | NA
CAWSPPLEWETQYF | TGTGCCTGGAGTCCTCCGCTGGAGTGGGAGACCCAGTACTTC | TRBV30 | NA | TRBJ2-5 | once
CATSFGLAGVLETQYF | TGTGCCACCAGCTTTGGACTAGCGGGAGTTCTAGAGACCCAGTACTTC | TRBV15 | TRBD2 | TRBJ2-5 | NA
CASRRVQSTEAFF | TGTGCCAGCAGACGGGTTCAATCCACTGAAGCTTTCTTT | TRBV7-9 | NA | TRBJ1-1 | NA
CASIPQGTFSGANVLTF | TGTGCCAGCATACCACAGGGCACTTTTTCTGGGGCCAACGTCCTGACTTTC | TRBV2 | NA | TRBJ2-6 | NA
CSASPGVLGDTQYF | TGCAGCGCCTCCCCAGGGGTTTTGGGAGATACGCAGTATTTT | TRBV29-1 | NA | TRBJ2-3 | NA
CASRPGQLGSPLHF | TGTGCCAGCAGGCCGGGACAGCTGGGTTCACCCCTCCACTTT | TRBV6-6 | TRBD1 | TRBJ1-6 | NA
CASTSGYEQYF | TGTGCCAGCACGAGCGGTTACGAGCAGTACTTC | TRBV27 | NA | TRBJ2-7 | NA
CASSLLENYGYTF | TGTGCCAGCAGTTTATTGGAGAACTATGGCTACACCTTC | TRBV12-3/TRBV12-4 | NA | TRBJ1-2 | NA
CASSPTQGQPQHF | TGTGCCAGCTCACCAACCCAGGGTCAGCCCCAGCATTTT | TRBV18 | NA | TRBJ1-5 | NA
CASSYLSTQGIWGYTF | TGTGCCAGCAGTTACCTTTCAACACAGGGTATCTGGGGCTACACCTTC | TRBV6-2/TRBV6-3 | NA | TRBJ1-2 | NA
CASSQGYGTEAFF | TGTGCCAGCAGCCAAGGATACGGCACTGAAGCTTTCTTT | TRBV14 | NA | TRBJ1-1 | NA
CASSHTDTQYF | TGTGCCAGCAGCCATACAGATACGCAGTATTTT | TRBV7-9 | NA | TRBJ2-3 | NA
CASSFSVVGTSGKTQYF | TGCGCCAGCAGCTTTTCTGTCGTTGGGACTAGCGGGAAGACCCAGTACTTC | TRBV5-1 | TRBD2 | TRBJ2-5 | few